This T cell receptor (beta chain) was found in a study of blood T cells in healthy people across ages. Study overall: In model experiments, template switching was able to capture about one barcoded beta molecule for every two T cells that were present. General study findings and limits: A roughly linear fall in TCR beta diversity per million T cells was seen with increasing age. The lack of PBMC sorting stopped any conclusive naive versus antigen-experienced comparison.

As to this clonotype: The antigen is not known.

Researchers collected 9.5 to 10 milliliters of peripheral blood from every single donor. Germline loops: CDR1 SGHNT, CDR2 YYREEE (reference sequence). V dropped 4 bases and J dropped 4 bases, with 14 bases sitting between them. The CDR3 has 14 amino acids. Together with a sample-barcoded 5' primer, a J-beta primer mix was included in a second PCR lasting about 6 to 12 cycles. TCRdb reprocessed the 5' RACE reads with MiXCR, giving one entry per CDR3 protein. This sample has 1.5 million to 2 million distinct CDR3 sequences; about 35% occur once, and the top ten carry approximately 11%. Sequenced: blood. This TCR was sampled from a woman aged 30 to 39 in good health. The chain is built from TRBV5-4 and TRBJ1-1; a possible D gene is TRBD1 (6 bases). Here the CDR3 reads CASSPDRWSTEAFF. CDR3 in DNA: TGTGCCAGCAGCCCCGACAGGTGGAGCACTGAAGCTTTCTTT.